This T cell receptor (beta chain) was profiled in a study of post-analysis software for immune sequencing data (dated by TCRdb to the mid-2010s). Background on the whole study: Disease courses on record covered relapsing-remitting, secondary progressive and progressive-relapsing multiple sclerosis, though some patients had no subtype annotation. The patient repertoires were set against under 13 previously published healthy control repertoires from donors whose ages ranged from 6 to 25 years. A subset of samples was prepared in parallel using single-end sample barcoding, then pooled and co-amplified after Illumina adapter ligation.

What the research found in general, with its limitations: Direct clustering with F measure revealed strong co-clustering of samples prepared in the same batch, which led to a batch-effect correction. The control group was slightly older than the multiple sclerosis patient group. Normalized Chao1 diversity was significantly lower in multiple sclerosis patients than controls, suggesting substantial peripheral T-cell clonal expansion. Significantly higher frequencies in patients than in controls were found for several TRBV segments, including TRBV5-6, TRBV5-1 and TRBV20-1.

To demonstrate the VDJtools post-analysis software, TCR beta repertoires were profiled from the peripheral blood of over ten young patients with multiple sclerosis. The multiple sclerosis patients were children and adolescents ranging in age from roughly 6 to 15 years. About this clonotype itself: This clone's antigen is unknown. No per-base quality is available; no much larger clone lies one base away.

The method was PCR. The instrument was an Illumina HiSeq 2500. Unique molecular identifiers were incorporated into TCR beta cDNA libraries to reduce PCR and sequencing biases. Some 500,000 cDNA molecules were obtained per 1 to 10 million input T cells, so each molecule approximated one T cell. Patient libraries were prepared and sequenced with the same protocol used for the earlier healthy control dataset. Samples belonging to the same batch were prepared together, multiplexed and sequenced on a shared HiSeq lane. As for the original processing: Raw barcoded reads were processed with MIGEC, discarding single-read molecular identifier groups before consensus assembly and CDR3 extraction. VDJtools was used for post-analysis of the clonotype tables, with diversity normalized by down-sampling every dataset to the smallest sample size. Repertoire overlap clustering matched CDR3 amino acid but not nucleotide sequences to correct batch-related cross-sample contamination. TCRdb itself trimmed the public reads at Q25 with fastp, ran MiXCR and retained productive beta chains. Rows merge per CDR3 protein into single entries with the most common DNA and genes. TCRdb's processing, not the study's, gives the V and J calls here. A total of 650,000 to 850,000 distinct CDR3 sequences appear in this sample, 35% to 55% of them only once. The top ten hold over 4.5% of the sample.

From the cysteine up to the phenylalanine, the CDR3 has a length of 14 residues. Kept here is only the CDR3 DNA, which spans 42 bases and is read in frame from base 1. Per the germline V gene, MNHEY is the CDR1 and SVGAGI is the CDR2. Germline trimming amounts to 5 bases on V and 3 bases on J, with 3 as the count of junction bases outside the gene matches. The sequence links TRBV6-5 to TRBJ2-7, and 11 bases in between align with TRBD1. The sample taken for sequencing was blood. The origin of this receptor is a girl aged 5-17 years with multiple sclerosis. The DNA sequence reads TGTGCCAGCAGTCGGACAGGGGGCCACTACGAGCAGTACTTC. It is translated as CASSRTGGHYEQYF.